These 8 T cell receptor beta chains originate from one sample sequenced in a study of shared clonotypes between healthy human individuals. Method: immunoSEQ multiplex PCR; TCRdb's copy keeps in-frame clones and lacks some. The table includes some 680,000 clones, roughly 73% detected once. The sample taken for sequencing was memory CD4+ T cells sorted from blood. Subset in this sample: CD45RA-negative fraction. The receptor set was obtained from a woman in her twenties or thirties in good health.

The DNA of the CDR3 is TGCAGCGTTGCCGTGGGGAATAGCAATCAGCCCCAGCATTTT. It is translated as CSVAVGNSNQPQHF. The rearrangement joins TRBV29-1 to TRBJ1-5; D is undetermined. Germline V gene data show CDR1 as SQVTM and CDR2 as ANQGSEA. CDR3 length equals 14 residues. Trimming took off 4 bases at V and 0 bases at J, with 10 bases between the two ends.

This rearrangement joins TRBV5-1 to TRBJ2-2; 10 bases line up with TRBD2. Germline CDR1 is SGHRS and CDR2 is YFSETQ. The junction had 7 bases not matched to a gene; V was cut back by 4 bases and J by 4 bases. The CDR3 has 16 residues. This CDR3 is CASSVGLAKVTGELFF. CDR3 in DNA: TGCGCCAGCAGCGTGGGACTAGCGAAAGTCACCGGGGAGCTGTTTTTT.

This clone appeared a few times. This chain connects TRBV2 to TRBJ1-4; D ambiguous. The CDR3 is made up of 16 amino acids. The germline V gene has CDR1 SNHLY and CDR2 FYNNEI. V lost 4 bases to trimming and J lost 8 bases, with 20 bases between them. The CDR3 coding sequence is TGTGCCAGCAGTGTAAAAGAGTTAGTCGGCAAGGAAAAACTGTTTTTT. This codes for CASSVKELVGKEKLFF.

The chain uses TRBV9 and TRBJ2-7; 10 nucleotides match TRBD2. Losses at the gene ends were 0 bases for V and 4 bases for J; bases not matched to a gene: 7. The germline CDR1 and CDR2 sequences are SGDLS and YYNGEE. This CDR3 has 16 amino acids. CDR3 bases: TGTGCCAGCAGCGTAGGGGCGGGACTAGCGAGGTACGAGCAGTACTTC. It translates to CASSVGAGLARYEQYF.

CDR3 residues: CASSGTGNEQYF. In nucleotides, the CDR3 is TGTGCCAGCAGCGGGACAGGGAACGAGCAGTACTTC. V and J are TRBV9 and TRBJ2-7, with 8 bases that match TRBD1. Germline CDR1 is SGDLS and CDR2 is YYNGEE. The CDR3 runs 12 residues. J gave up 5 bases and V 3 bases, and 1 base lay outside the gene matches.

J is TRBJ2-7 and V is TRBV28; 7 bases are a match to TRBD2. The CDR3 has 13 amino acids. V lost 2 bases and J lost 7; bases outside the gene matches: 5. Germline V gene lookup returns CDR1 MDHEN and CDR2 SYDVKM. In DNA, the CDR3 is TGTGCCAGCAGTTTAGACCCAGCGGGAGAGCAGTACTTC. This encodes CASSLDPAGEQYF.

This clone is a singleton in its sample. Other DNA sequences from this sample encode an identical CDR3 as well. This chain connects TRBV18 to TRBJ2-7, with TRBD2 matching over 7 bases. This CDR3 region has 14 residues. The germline V gene encodes CDR1 KGHSH and CDR2 LQKENI. The junction had 0 bases not matched to a gene; V was cut back by 0 bases and J by 1 base. The CDR3 spells CASSPPSGSYEQYF. Here the CDR3 DNA reads TGTGCCAGCTCACCACCTAGCGGGTCCTACGAGCAGTACTTC. The entire variable domain, with the rest obtained from reference TRBV18 and TRBJ2-7, is as follows: NAGVMQNPRHLVRRRGQEARLRCSPMKGHSHVYWYRQLPEEGLKFMVYLQKENIIDESGMPKERFSAEFPKEGPSILRIQQVVRGDSAAYFCASSPPSGSYEQYFGPGTRLTVT.

This clone came up a few times. The chain is built from TRBV11-2 and TRBJ1-4; 10 bases agree with TRBD1. With V trimmed by 1 base and J by 8 bases, 7 bases remained unmatched. There are 16 residues in the CDR3. Per the germline V gene, CDR1 is SGHAT and CDR2 is FQNNGV. CDR3 DNA sequence: TGTGCCAGCAGCTTAGGCGGACAGGGGGTGAGGGAAAAACTGTTTTTT. Amino acid sequence: CASSLGGQGVREKLFF.